These 11 T cell receptor beta chains were sequenced from one sample in a study of blood T cell repertoires in COVID-19. This table comes from immunoSEQ multiplex PCR, and its TCRdb copy is limited to in-frame clones, with some not included. The profile shows about 120,000 clones, around 87% of them singletons. Sequenced material: peripheral blood. The receptors originated from an older woman with COVID-19, enrolled during active disease.

A few counts support this clone. The rearrangement links TRBV7-8 to TRBJ1-5; 7 bases align to TRBD1. Looked up from germline, CDR1 is SGHVS and CDR2 is FQNEAQ. J was trimmed by 3 bases and V by 3 bases; bases with no gene match: 2. The CDR3 spans 14 residues. CDR3: CASSLDRFNQPQHF. The DNA for the CDR3 is TGTGCCAGCAGCTTGGACAGGTTCAATCAGCCCCAGCATTTT.

There are a few counts of this clone. This chain joins TRBV29-1 and TRBJ1-4; 8 bases are a match to TRBD1. V lost 4 bases and J lost 4; bases outside the gene matches: 5. This CDR3 has 14 amino acids. CDR1 and CDR2 from the germline V gene are SQVTM and ANQGSEA. For the CDR3, the DNA is TGCAGCGTTGGAACGGGACAGGTTAATGAAAAACTGTTTTTT. It translates to CSVGTGQVNEKLFF.

The chain uses TRBV6-5 and TRBJ1-5, with unresolved D. V was pared by 6 bases and J by 6 bases, with 18 bases between. The V gene's germline CDR1 is MNHEY and CDR2 SVGAGI. This CDR3 has 15 residues. The CDR3 is CASSRINHPVQPQHF. CDR3 DNA: TGTGCCAGCAGCAGGATAAACCACCCCGTTCAGCCCCAGCATTTT.

The chain combines TRBV29-1 with TRBJ1-1, with D hard to call. From germline, CDR1 is SQVTM and CDR2 ANQGSEA. Trimming left V 2 bases short and J 1 base short, with 2 bases between. This CDR3 is built from 11 residues. The CDR3: CSVERNTEAFF. CDR3 DNA sequence: TGCAGCGTTGAACGGAACACTGAAGCTTTCTTT.

This chain connects TRBV4-3 to TRBJ1-2, with 7 bases identical to TRBD1. Germline CDR1 is LGHNA and CDR2 is YSLEER. The V segment lost 0 bases and the J segment 6 bases; nucleotides outside the gene matches: 13. The CDR3 is 17 amino acids. CDR3 sequence: CASSQEPAGTAPDGYTF. The CDR3 DNA sequence: TGCGCCAGCAGCCAAGAACCGGCAGGGACAGCCCCGGATGGCTACACCTTC.

The V call is TRBV2, the J call TRBJ2-7, with a weak D call TRBD1 (5 bases). In germline, CDR1 is SNHLY, CDR2 FYNNEI. Trimming left V 6 bases short and J 3 bases short, with 12 bases between. CDR3 size: 13 residues. CDR3 in DNA: TGTGCCAGCAGGACAGACTTAAACTACGAGCAGTACTTC. Amino acids: CASRTDLNYEQYF. The full variable domain, with the rest looked up from reference TRBV2 and TRBJ2-7, is EPEVTQTPSHQVTQMGQEVILRCVPISNHLYFYWYRQILGQKVEFLVSFYNNEISEKSEIFDDQFSVERPDGSNFTLKIRSTKLEDSAMYFCASRTDLNYEQYFGPGTRLTVT.

The chain uses TRBV30 and TRBJ1-5; 8 nucleotides match TRBD1. The germline CDR1 and CDR2 sequences are GTSNPN and SVGIG (reference sequence). The CDR3 has 14 amino acids. The V gene end was trimmed by 5 bases and the J gene end by 7 bases; junction bases not matched to a gene: 10. CDR3: CAWGTQGARQPQHF. CDR3 coding DNA: TGTGCCTGGGGAACCCAGGGGGCCCGGCAGCCCCAGCATTTT.

The gene calls are TRBV4-2 and TRBJ1-2, with 9 bases identical to TRBD1. Germline lookup yields CDR1 LGHNA and CDR2 YNFKEQ. Trimming removed 2 bases from V and 7 bases from J; junction bases left unmatched: 8. CDR3 size: 15 residues. CDR3 in DNA: TGTGCCAGCAGCCAAAAAGGACAGGGGATCGGTGGCTACACCTTC. Translating gives CASSQKGQGIGGYTF.

The CDR3 loop is CASSPPVAGGRIYNEQFF. The CDR3 bases are TGTGCCAGCTCACCCCCAGTAGCGGGGGGCCGAATATACAATGAGCAGTTCTTC. This chain connects TRBV18 to TRBJ2-1, with TRBD2 identical over 10 bases. This CDR3 region has 18 residues. Germline loops: CDR1 KGHSH, CDR2 LQKENI. V was clipped by 3 bases and J by 4 bases; unmatched bases: 12.

This sequence joins TRBV9 and TRBJ2-1, with 8 bases matching TRBD1. J was trimmed by 9 bases and V by 1 base; bases with no gene match: 9. This CDR3 comprises 15 residues. Germline CDR1 reads SGDLS; CDR2 reads YYNGEE. Written as DNA, the CDR3 is TGTGCCAGCAGCGTATCAGGGGGCCCCGATCGTGAGCAGTTCTTC. Translation: CASSVSGGPDREQFF.

This clone was seen only once. The V and J genes are TRBV6-2 or TRBV6-3 and TRBJ1-2, with a tentative D call TRBD1 (6 bases). CDR3 length equals 16 residues. Germline lookup yields CDR1 MNHEY and CDR2 SVGEGT. Trimming cost V 2 bases and J 3 bases, with 16 bases left between them. In nucleotides, the CDR3 is TGTGCCAGCAGTTACCCATCCGGACAGTTACACTATGGCTACACCTTC. Protein product: CASSYPSGQLHYGYTF.